What follows are 10 T cell receptor beta chains derived from one specimen sequenced in a study of shared clonotypes between healthy human individuals. Here immunoSEQ multiplex PCR was the method, and the copy in TCRdb shows in-frame clones only, minus some. Of under 2,500,000 clones in the sample, approximately 94% were seen once. What was sequenced was naive CD4+ T cells sorted from blood. Subset reported: CD45RA+ positively selected. These receptor sequences come from a man younger than 35 in good health.

This clone was counted a few times. This rearrangement joins TRBV4-1 to TRBJ1-6; D ambiguous. V was cut by 1 base and J by 13 bases, with 5 bases left in between. In germline, CDR1 is MGHRA, CDR2 YSYEKL. This CDR3 is 11 amino acids long. The CDR3: CASSQGPPLHF. The CDR3 coding sequence is TGCGCCAGCAGCCAAGGCCCTCCCCTCCACTTT.

This chain uses TRBV10-3 with TRBJ2-1, with D tentatively TRBD2 (6 bases). The CDR3 extends over 16 amino acids. Germline V CDR1 and CDR2: ENHRY, SYGVKD. Trimming removed 4 bases at V and 6 bases at J, with 19 bases between. The CDR3 nucleotides read TGTGCCATCAGTGCCCGGACTACAGCCGTGGGCAATGAGCAGTTCTTC. Translation: CAISARTTAVGNEQFF.

The count of this clone is one. Other DNA sequences in the sample encode the same CDR3. J is TRBJ2-7 and V is TRBV28; D gene ambiguous. The CDR3 has 11 residues. The V gene's germline CDR1 is MDHEN and CDR2 SYDVKM. V was pared by 4 bases and J by 3 bases, with 4 bases between. CDR3 region: CASSSDYEQYF. The CDR3 DNA is TGTGCCAGCAGTTCGGACTACGAGCAGTACTTC.

This clone appeared once. The chain combines TRBV18 with TRBJ2-2; 8 bases align to TRBD2. CDR1 and CDR2 (germline): KGHSH, LQKENI. The ends lost 4 bases at V and 1 base at J; junction bases unmatched: 11. CDR3 size: 18 residues. The CDR3 here is CASSLPGGLGGNTGELFF. CDR3 sequence (DNA): TGTGCCAGCTCACTTCCGGGAGGGCTAGGAGGGAACACCGGGGAGCTGTTTTTT.

The chain carries TRBV6-5 and TRBJ2-1, with D tentatively TRBD1 (5 bases). The germline gives CDR1 MNHEY, CDR2 SVGAGI. CDR3 length: 15 residues. The V end was cut by 2 bases, the J end by 5 bases, with 13 bases between. CDR3 bases: TGTGCCAGCAGTTACGACGCACAGGCCAACAATGAGCAGTTCTTC. This encodes CASSYDAQANNEQFF.

The chain has TRBV4-2 and TRBJ1-2; a possible D gene is TRBD1 (5 bases). CDR3 size: 16 residues. Germline CDR1 LGHNA, CDR2 YNFKEQ. V shed 0 bases and J shed 4 bases, with 15 bases lying between them. The CDR3 here is CASSQDGDLGVYGYTF. CDR3 nucleotides: TGTGCCAGCAGCCAAGACGGAGACCTGGGGGTCTATGGCTACACCTTC.

The chain employs TRBV28 and TRBJ1-2; D is possibly TRBD1 (5 bases). Looked up from germline, CDR1 is MDHEN and CDR2 is SYDVKM. Between the trimmed V and J ends, which lost 3 bases and 2 bases, there was a span of 10 bases. This CDR3 has 14 amino acids. CDR3 in DNA: TGTGCCAGCAGTTTGTATGACAGAAACTATGGCTACACCTTC. Translating it yields CASSLYDRNYGYTF.

V is TRBV11-3 and J is TRBJ2-3; possibly TRBD1 for D (6 bases). The V end was cut by 0 bases, the J end by 4 bases, with 11 bases between. Germline CDR1 reads SGHNT; CDR2 reads YENEEA. There are 15 residues in the CDR3. The DNA for the CDR3 is TGTGCCAGCAGCTTAGACGGACAGCCTTCAGATACGCAGTATTTT. This gives the protein CASSLDGQPSDTQYF. The variable domain in full, completed from reference TRBV11-3 and TRBJ2-3, reads EAGVVQSPRYKIIEKKQPVAFWCNPISGHNTLYWYLQNLGQGPELLIRYENEEAVDDSQLPKDRFSAERLKGVDSTLKIQPAELGDSAVYLCASSLDGQPSDTQYFGPGTRLTVL.

The genes are TRBV19 and TRBJ1-1; perhaps TRBD1 as D (6 bases). The germline CDR1 and CDR2 sequences are LNHDA and SQIVND (reference sequence). The V end lost 9 bases, the J end lost 1 base, and 18 bases lay between the germline ends. The CDR3 is 15 amino acids. The CDR3 sequence: CASRTVGQGNTEAFF. The CDR3 DNA reads as TGTGCCAGCCGGACAGTAGGGCAGGGGAACACTGAAGCTTTCTTT.

The chain is built from TRBV5-6 and TRBJ2-3, with TRBD2 identical over 10 bases. CDR1 and CDR2 from the germline V gene are SGHDT and YYEEEE. The CDR3 consists of 16 residues. V trimming: 4 bases; J trimming: 0 bases; junction bases outside the gene matches: 5. The CDR3 coding sequence is TGTGCCAGCAGCATGGGACTAGCGTATAGCACAGATACGCAGTATTTT. Translating gives CASSMGLAYSTDTQYF.